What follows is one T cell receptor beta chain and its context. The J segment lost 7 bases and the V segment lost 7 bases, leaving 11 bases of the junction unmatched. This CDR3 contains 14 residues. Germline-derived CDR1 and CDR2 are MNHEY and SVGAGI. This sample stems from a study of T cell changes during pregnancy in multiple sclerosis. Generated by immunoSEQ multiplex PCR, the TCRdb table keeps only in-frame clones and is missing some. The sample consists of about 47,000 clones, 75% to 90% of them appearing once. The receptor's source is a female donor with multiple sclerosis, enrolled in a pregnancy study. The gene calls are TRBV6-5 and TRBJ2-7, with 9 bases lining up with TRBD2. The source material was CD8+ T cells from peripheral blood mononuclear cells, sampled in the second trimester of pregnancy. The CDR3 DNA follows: TGTGCCAGCACCGCTAGCGGGGAAACGCTGGAGCAGTACTTC. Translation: CASTASGETLEQYF.